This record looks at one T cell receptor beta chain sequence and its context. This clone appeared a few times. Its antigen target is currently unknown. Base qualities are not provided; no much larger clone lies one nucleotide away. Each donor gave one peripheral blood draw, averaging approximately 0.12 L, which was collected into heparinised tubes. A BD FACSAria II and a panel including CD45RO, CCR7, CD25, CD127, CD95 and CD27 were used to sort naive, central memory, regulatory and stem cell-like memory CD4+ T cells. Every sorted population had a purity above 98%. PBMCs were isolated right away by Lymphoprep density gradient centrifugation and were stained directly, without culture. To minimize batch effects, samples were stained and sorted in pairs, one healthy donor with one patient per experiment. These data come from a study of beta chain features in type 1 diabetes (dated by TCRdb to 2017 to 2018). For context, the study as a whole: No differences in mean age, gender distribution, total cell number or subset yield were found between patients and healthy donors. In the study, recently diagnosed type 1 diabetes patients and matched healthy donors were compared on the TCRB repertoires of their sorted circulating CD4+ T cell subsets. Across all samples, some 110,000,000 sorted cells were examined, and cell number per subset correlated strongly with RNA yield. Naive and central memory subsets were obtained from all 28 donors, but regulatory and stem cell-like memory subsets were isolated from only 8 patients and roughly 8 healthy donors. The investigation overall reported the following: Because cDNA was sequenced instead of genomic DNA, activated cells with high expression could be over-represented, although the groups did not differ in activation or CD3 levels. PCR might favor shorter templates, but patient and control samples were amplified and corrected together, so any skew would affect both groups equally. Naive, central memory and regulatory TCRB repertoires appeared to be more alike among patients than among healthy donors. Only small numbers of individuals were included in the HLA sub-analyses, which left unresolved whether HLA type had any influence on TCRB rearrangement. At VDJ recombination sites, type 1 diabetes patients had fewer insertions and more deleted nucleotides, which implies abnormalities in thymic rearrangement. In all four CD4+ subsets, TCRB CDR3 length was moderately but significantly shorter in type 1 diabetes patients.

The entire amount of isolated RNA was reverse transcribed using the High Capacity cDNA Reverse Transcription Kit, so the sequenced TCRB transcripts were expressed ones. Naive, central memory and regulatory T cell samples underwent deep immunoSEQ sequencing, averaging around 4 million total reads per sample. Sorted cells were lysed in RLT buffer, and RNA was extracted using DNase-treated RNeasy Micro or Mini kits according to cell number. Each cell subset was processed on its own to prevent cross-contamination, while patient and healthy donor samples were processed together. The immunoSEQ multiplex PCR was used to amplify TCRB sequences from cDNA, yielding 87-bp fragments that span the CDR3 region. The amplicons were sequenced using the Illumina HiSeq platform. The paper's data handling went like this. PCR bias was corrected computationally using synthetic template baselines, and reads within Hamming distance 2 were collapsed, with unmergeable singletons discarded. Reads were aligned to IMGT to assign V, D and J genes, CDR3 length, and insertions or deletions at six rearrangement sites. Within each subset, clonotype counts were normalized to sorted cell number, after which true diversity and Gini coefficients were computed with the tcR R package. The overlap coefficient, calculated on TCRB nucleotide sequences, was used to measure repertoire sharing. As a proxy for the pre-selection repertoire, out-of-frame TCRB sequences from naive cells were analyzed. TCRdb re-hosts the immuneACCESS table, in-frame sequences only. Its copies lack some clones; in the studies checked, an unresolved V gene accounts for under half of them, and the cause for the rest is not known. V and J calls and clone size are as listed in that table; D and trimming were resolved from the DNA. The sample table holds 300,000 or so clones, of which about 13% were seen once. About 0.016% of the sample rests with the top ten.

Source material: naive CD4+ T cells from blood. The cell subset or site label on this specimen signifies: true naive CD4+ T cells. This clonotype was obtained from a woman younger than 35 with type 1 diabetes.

DNA sequence: TGTGCCAGCAGCCCCCTCGGGTACGCGACCTACGAGCAGTACTTC. This encodes CASSPLGYATYEQYF. Recombination joined TRBV9 with TRBJ2-7, with the D gene not confidently named. V is reduced by 4 bases and J by 2 bases, leaving a spacing of 16 bases between them. CDR1 and CDR2 (SGDLS, YYNGEE) derive from the germline V gene. There are 15 amino acids in the CDR3, from cysteine to phenylalanine inclusive. Only CDR3 DNA is held: 45 bases, read in frame from base 1.